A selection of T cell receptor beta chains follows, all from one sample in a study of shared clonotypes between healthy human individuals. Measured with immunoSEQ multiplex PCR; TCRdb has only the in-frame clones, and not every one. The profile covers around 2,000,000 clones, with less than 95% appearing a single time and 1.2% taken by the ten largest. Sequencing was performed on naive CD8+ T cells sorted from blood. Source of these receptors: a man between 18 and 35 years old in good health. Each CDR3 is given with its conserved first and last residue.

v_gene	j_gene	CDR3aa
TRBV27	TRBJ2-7	CASSLSAGGYEQYF
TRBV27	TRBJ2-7	CASSLTAGVRYEQYF
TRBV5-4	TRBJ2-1	CASRLAGNNEQFF
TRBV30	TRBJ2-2	CAWSGSGRNTGELFF
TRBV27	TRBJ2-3	CASSPRHSTSTDTQYF
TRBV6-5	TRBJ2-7	CASSYSIYRESYEQYF
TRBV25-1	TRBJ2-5	CASSDLGPMTQYF
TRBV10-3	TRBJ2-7	CAIQPSPEGYEQYF
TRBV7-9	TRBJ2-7	CASSLAVGRERYEQYF
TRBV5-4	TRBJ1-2	CASSLGGPNYGYTF
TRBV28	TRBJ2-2	CACEDTGELFF
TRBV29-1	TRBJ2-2	CSAQGFYQGELFF
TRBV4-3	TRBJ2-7	CASSQAQGFAYEQYF
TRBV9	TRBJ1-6	CASSDESSYNSPLHF
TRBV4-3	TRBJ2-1	CASSQDMAGGNEQFF
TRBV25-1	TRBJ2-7	CASSEASGKYEQYF
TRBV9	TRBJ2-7	CASSDRKDEQYF
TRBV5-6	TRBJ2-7	CASSLGGSVYEQYF
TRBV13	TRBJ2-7	CASSPSGRALSEQYF
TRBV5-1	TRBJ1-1	CASSLGSRGMGLNTEAFF
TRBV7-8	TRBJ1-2	CASSMTGFTGYTF
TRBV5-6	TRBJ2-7	CASSFKGASYEQYF
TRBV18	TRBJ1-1	CASSPDLNTEAFF
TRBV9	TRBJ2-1	CASSPPAGDYNEQFF
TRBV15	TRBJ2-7	CATSRGGEGPPEQYF
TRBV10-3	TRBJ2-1	CAISEFRGPNNEQFF
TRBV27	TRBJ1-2	CASSLWGSGLYGYTF
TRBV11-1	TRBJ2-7	CASTLLRDTSYEQYF
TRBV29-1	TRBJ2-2	CSVDAGGTNTGELFF
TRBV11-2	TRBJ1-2	CASSGVGSYGYTF
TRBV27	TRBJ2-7	CASSSPGGAMYF
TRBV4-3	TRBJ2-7	CASSQWTSYEQYF
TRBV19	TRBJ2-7	CASSPLGTGAPEQYF
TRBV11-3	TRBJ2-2	CASSMDRGNTGELFF
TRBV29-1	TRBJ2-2	CSVQTGTGSGELFF
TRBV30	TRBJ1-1	CAWNEQGDTEAFF
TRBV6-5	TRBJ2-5	CASSAGGTFIQYF
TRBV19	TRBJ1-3	CASSSGGAGNTIYF
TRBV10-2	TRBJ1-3	CASSESMQGAKNTIYF
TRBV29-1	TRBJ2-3	CSVIPLSGSSTDTQYF
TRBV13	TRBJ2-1	CASSADGDSYNEQFF
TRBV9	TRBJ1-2	CASSVGINYGYTF
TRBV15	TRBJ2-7	CATSRGGEGVGNEQYF
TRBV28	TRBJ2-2	CATRPTSENTGELFF
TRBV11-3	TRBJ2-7	CASSYAGVVYEQYF